The present TCR beta chain was sequenced within a study of control samples from healthy donors and cancer patients. Germline V gene lookup returns CDR1 MGHDK and CDR2 SYGVNS. The CDR3 is 12 residues long. V lost 5 bases to trimming and J lost 5 bases, with 9 bases between them. Clones were read by immunoSEQ multiplex PCR, and TCRdb kept only the in-frame ones, dropping some. The table records 130,000 to 150,000 clones, roughly 94% of them present only once. The sequencing input was PBMCs. This chain uses TRBV25-1 with TRBJ1-1, with a weak D call TRBD1 (5 bases). This receptor was identified in a man in his sixties with colorectal cancer. CDR3 nucleotide sequence: TGTGCCAGCAGTATGGGGGGGACTGAAGCTTTCTTT. Its translation is CASSMGGTEAFF. Filled out from reference TRBV25-1 and TRBJ1-1, the complete variable domain reads EADIYQTPRYLVIGTGKKITLECSQTMGHDKMYWYQQDPGMELHLIHYSYGVNSTEKGDLSSESTVSRIRTEHFPLTLESARPSHTSQYLCASSMGGTEAFFGQGTRLTVV.